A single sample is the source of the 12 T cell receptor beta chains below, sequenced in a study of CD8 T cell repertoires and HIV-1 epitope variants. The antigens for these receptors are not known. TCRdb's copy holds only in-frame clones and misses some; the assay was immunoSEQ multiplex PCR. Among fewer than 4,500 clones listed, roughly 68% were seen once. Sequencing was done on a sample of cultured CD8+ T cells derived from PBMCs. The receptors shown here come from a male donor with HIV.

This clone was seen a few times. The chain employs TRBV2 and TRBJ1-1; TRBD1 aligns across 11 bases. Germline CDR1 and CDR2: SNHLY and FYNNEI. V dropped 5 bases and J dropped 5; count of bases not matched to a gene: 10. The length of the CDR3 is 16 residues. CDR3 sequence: CASSPPGQGGRTEAFF. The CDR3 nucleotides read TGTGCCAGCAGTCCCCCGGGACAGGGGGGGCGAACTGAAGCTTTCTTT.

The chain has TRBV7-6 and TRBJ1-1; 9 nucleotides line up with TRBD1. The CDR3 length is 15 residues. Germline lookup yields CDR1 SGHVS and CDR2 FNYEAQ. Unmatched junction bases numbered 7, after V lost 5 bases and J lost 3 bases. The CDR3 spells CASSLAGTGYTEAFF. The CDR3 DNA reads TGTGCCAGCAGCCTCGCGGGGACAGGGTACACTGAAGCTTTCTTT.

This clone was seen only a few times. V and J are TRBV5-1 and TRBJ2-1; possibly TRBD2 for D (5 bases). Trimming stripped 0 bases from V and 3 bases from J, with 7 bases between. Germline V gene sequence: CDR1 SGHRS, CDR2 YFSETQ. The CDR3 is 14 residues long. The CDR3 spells CASSLGDYYNEQFF. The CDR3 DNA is TGCGCCAGCAGCTTGGGAGACTACTACAATGAGCAGTTCTTC.

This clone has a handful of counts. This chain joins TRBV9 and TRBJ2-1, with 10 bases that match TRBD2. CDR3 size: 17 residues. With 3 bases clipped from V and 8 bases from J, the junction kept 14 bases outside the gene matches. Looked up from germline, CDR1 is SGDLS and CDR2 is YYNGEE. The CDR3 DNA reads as TGTGCCAGCAGCGGACTCTCTCGGGGACTAGCGATGGATGAGCAGTTCTTC. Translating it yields CASSGLSRGLAMDEQFF.

CDR3 residues: CASSDGRVGTEAFF. The CDR3 DNA reads as TGTGCCAGCAGTGACGGCAGGGTTGGCACTGAAGCTTTCTTT. The rearrangement uses TRBV6-1 and TRBJ1-1; D possibly corresponds to TRBD1 (5 bases). This CDR3 has 14 amino acids. Germline assignment: CDR1 MNHNS and CDR2 SASEGT. Trimming removed 3 bases from V and 4 bases from J, with 12 bases in between.

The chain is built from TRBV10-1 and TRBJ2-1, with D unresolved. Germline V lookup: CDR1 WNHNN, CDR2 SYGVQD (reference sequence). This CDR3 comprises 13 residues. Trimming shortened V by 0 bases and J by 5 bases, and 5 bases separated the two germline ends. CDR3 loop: CASSESYDNEQFF. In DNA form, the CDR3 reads TGCGCCAGCAGTGAGTCGTACGACAATGAGCAGTTCTTC.

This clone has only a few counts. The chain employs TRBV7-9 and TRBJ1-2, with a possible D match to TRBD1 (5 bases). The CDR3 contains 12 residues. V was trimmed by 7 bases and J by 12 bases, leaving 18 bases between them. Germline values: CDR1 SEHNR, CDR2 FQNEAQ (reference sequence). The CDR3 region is CASTGPGREDTF. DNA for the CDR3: TGTGCCAGCACCGGGCCTGGCAGGGAGGACACCTTC. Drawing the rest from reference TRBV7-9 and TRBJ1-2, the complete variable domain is DTGVSQNPRHKITKRGQNVTFRCDPISEHNRLYWYRQTLGQGPEFLTYFQNEAQLEKSRLLSDRFSAERPKGSFSTLEIQRTEQGDSAMYLCASTGPGREDTFGSGTRLTVV.

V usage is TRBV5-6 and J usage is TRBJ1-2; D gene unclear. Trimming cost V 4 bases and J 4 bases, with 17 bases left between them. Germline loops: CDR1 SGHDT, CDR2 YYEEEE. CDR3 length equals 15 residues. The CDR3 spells CASSRVYDRRYGYTF. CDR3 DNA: TGTGCCAGCAGCCGAGTATATGACCGCCGCTATGGCTACACCTTC.

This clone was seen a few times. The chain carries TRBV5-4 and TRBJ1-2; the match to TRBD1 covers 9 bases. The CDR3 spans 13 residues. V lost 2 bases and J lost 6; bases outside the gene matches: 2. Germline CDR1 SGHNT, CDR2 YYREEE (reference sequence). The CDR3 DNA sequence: TGTGCCAGCAGCTTTAGGACAGGGGATGGCTACACCTTC. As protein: CASSFRTGDGYTF.

The DNA for the CDR3 is TGTGCCAGTGGGTGGGGGTACACCGGGGAGCTGTTTTTT. This translates into CASGWGYTGELFF. V and J are TRBV19 and TRBJ2-2; D may be TRBD1 or TRBD2 (5 bases each). The V gene's germline CDR1 is LNHDA and CDR2 SQIVND (reference sequence). Trimming left V 8 bases short and J 3 bases short, with 10 bases between. The CDR3 is made up of 13 amino acids.

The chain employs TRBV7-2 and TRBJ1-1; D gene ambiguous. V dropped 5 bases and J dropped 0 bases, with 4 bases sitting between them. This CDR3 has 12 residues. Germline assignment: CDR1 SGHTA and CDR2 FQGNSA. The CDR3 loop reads CASSQVNTEAFF. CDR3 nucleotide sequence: TGTGCCAGCAGCCAAGTGAACACTGAAGCTTTCTTT.

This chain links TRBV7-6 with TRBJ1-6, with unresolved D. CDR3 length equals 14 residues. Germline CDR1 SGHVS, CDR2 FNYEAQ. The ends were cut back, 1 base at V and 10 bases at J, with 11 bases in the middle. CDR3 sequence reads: CASSLDGRNSPLHF. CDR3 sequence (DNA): TGTGCCAGCAGCTTAGACGGGAGAAACTCACCCCTCCACTTT.